This record covers a single T cell receptor (beta chain). The antigen remains unidentified. Germline V gene sequence: CDR1 MDHEN, CDR2 SYDVKM. The V end was cut by 3 bases, the J end by 4 bases, with 12 bases between. This CDR3 is 14 amino acids long. These data originate in a study of T cell responses to AZD1222 COVID-19 vaccine. Overall study findings and caveats: Spike-specific TCR breadth and depth rose after two AZD1222 doses. Variant regions that are unmutated are reportedly the target of nearly half of spike-specific TCRs.

Only in-frame clones appear in the TCRdb table, and some are missing; sequencing was by immunoSEQ multiplex PCR. The sample has roughly 140,000 clones, under 95% seen once. The source of this sequence is an adult in good health. The chain joins TRBV28 to TRBJ1-1; possible D gene TRBD1, 5 bases. The material was peripheral blood, obtained on day 0 of AZD1222 vaccination. CDR3: CASSLRGAATEAFF. CDR3 nucleotides: TGTGCCAGCAGTTTGAGAGGGGCGGCCACTGAAGCTTTCTTT. The full variable domain, its missing parts supplied by reference TRBV28 and TRBJ1-1, is DVKVTQSSRYLVKRTGEKVFLECVQDMDHENMFWYRQDPGLGLRLIYFSYDVKMKEKGDIPEGYSVSREKKERFSLILESASTNQTSMYLCASSLRGAATEAFFGQGTRLTVV.